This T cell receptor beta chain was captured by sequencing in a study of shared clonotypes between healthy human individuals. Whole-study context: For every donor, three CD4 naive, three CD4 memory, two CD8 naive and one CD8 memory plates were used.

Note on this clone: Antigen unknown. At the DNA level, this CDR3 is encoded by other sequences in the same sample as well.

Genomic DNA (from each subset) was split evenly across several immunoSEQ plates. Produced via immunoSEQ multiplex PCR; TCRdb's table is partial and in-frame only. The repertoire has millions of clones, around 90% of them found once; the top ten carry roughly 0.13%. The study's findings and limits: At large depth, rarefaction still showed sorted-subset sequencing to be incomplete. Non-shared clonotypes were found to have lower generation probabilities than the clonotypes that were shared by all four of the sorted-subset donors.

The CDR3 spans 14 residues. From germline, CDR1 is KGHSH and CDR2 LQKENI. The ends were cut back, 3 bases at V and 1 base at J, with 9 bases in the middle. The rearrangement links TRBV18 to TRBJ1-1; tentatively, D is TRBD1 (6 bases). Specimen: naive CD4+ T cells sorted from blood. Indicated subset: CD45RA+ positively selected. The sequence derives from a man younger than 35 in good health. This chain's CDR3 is CASSPLGANTEAFF. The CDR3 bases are TGTGCCAGCTCACCCCTGGGGGCGAACACTGAAGCTTTCTTT.